These 9 T cell receptor beta chains originate from one sample sequenced in a study of cytomegalovirus exposure and HLA in healthy donors. Researchers ran the PCR with 60 Vbeta and 13 Jbeta primers. Measured with immunoSEQ multiplex PCR; TCRdb has only the in-frame clones, and not every one. The sample lists about 130,000 clones, 73% occurring once. The sequencing sample was made of PBMCs. These TCRs come from a man aged 55 to 70 in good health and CMV-seropositive.

This clone was seen a single time. The rearrangement uses TRBV14 and TRBJ2-7; D is perhaps TRBD2 (5 bases). Deletions cut 8 bases from V and 5 bases from J, with 19 bases between. The CDR3 runs to 14 residues. The germline V gene has CDR1 SGHDN and CDR2 FVKESK. The CDR3 loop reads CASGRSGFGNEQYF. CDR3 nucleotides: TGTGCCAGCGGACGGTCGGGGTTTGGTAACGAGCAGTACTTC.

In this sample, this clone turned up a few times. Other DNA sequences in the same sample also yield this CDR3. V usage is TRBV6-1 and J usage is TRBJ1-1; TRBD1 matches 7 bases. Trimming cost V 7 bases and J 4 bases; bases outside gene matches: 12. This CDR3 has 15 residues. CDR1 is MNHNS, CDR2 SASEGT, per germline. This chain's CDR3 is CASTQNLRDSTEAFF. CDR3 nucleotides: TGTGCCAGCACCCAAAACCTCCGGGACAGCACTGAAGCTTTCTTT.

The chain employs TRBV6-5 and TRBJ1-5, with D maybe TRBD1 (6 bases). Germline assignment: CDR1 MNHEY and CDR2 SVGAGI. This CDR3 contains 15 residues. The V and J ends lost 6 bases and 1 base respectively, with 13 bases between them. In DNA form, the CDR3 reads TGTGCCAGCAGACGCGGGGGACAAAGCAATCAGCCCCAGCATTTT. Translation gives CASRRGGQSNQPQHF.

This clone was recorded only once. The chain has TRBV5-4 and TRBJ1-1; tentatively, D is TRBD1 (6 bases). This CDR3 comprises 14 residues. Trimming removed 5 bases at V and 4 bases at J, with 15 bases between. CDR1 is SGHNT, CDR2 YYREEE, per germline (reference sequence). In nucleotides, the CDR3 is TGTGCCAGCAGGCCACAGGGACGGAGCACTGAAGCTTTCTTT. This gives the protein CASRPQGRSTEAFF. Variable domain in full (rest from reference TRBV5-4 and TRBJ1-1): ETGVTQSPTHLIKTRGQQVTLRCSSQSGHNTVSWYQQALGQGPQFIFQYYREEENGRGNFPPRFSGLQFPNYSSELNVNALELDDSALYLCASRPQGRSTEAFFGQGTRLTVV.

A few counts support this clone. This chain connects TRBV4-1 to TRBJ1-3; 7 bases agree with TRBD1. CDR3 length: 18 residues. The germline V gene encodes CDR1 MGHRA and CDR2 YSYEKL. The trim removed 1 base at V and 2 bases at J, leaving 11 bases unmatched. The CDR3 sequence: CASSQGPGTEIAGNTIYF. The CDR3 DNA follows: TGCGCCAGCAGCCAAGGTCCGGGGACAGAGATAGCTGGAAACACCATATATTTT.

With respect to this clone: With a much larger clone just one base away, this may be a read error. Other DNA sequences in the sample encode the same CDR3. The rearrangement uses TRBV5-6 and TRBJ1-5; tentatively, D is TRBD1 (5 bases). Germline CDR1 is SGHDT and CDR2 is YYEEEE. The V end was cut by 0 bases, the J end by 5 bases, with 9 bases between. The CDR3 has 14 residues. The CDR3 DNA reads TGTGCCAGCAGCTTGGCCGGGGGTGATCAGCCCCAGCATTTT. This encodes CASSLAGGDQPQHF.

The CDR3, as DNA: TGTGCCAGCAGTTCCCTAACAGGGTTAGGTGAAAAACTGTTTTTT. Translating gives CASSSLTGLGEKLFF. V and J are TRBV6-5 and TRBJ1-4; TRBD1 might be the D (6 bases). The CDR3 length is 15 residues. V lost 4 bases to trimming and J lost 7 bases, with 16 bases between them. Germline CDR1 is MNHEY and CDR2 is SVGAGI.

This clone was seen a single time. The J gene is TRBJ2-7, the V gene TRBV28; D is perhaps TRBD2 (6 bases). Trimming removed 6 bases from V and 2 bases from J, with 14 bases in between. Germline values: CDR1 MDHEN, CDR2 SYDVKM. The CDR3 covers 14 residues. CDR3 in DNA: TGTGCCAGCAGAAGGGACGGGGGACCCTACGAGCAGTACTTC. This gives the protein CASRRDGGPYEQYF.

This chain joins TRBV9 and TRBJ1-5; the D gene is possibly TRBD1 (6 bases). The CDR3 totals 18 residues. V dropped 4 bases and J dropped 1 base, with 21 bases sitting between them. CDR1 is SGDLS, CDR2 YYNGEE, per germline. CDR3 protein: CASSPYHQGLGSNQPQHF. CDR3 DNA sequence: TGTGCCAGCAGCCCATATCACCAGGGGTTGGGAAGCAATCAGCCCCAGCATTTT.